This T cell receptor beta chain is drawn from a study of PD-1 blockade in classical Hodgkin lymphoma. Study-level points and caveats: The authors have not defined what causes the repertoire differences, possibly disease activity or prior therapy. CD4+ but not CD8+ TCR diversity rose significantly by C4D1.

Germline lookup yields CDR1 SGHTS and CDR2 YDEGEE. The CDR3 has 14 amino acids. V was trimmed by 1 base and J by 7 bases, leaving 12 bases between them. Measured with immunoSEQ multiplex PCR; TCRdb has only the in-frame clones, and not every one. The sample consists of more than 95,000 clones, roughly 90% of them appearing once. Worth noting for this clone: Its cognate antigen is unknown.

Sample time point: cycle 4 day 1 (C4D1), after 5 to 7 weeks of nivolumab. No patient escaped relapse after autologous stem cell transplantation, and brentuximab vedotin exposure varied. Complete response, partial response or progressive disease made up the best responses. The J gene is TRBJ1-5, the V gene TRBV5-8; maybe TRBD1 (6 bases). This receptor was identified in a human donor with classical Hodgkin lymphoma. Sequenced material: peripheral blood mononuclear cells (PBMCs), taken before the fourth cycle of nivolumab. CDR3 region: CASSLSRGGQPQHF. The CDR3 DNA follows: TGTGCCAGCAGCTTGTCCAGGGGAGGGCAGCCCCAGCATTTT. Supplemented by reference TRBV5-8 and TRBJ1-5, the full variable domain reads EAGVTQSPTHLIKTRGQQATLRCSPISGHTSVYWYQQALGLGLQFLLWYDEGEERNRGNFPPRFSGRQFPNYSSELNVNALELEDSALYLCASSLSRGGQPQHFGDGTRLSIL.